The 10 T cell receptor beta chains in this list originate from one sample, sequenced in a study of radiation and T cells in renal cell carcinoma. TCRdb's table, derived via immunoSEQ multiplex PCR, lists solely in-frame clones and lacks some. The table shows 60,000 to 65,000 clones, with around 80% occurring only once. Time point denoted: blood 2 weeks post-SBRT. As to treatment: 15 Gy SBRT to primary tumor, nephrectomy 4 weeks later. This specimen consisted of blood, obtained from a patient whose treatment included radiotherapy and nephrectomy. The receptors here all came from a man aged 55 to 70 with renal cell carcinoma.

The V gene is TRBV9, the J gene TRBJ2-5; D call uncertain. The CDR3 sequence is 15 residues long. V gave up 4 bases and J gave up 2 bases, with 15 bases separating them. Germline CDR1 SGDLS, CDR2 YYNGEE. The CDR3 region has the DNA TGTGCCAGCAGCCCCCGCCCAGGCGAACAAGAGACCCAGTACTTC. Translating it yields CASSPRPGEQETQYF.

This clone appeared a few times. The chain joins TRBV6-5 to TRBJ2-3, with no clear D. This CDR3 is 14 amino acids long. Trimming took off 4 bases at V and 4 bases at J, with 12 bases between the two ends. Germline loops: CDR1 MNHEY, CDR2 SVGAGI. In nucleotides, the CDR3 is TGTGCCAGCAGTTCGCCGATGGCACCAGATACGCAGTATTTT. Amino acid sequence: CASSSPMAPDTQYF.

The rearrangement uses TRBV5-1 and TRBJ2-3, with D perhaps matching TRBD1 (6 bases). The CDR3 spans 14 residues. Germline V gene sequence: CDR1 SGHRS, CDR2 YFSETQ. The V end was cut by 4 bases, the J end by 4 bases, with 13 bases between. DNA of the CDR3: TGCGCCAGCAGCCCCGGACAGCAGTCAGATACGCAGTATTTT. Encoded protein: CASSPGQQSDTQYF.

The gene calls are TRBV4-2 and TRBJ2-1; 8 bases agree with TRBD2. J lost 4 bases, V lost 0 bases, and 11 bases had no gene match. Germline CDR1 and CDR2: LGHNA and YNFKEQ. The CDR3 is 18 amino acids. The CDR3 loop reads CASSQDGLGSGSYNEQFF. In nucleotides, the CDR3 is TGTGCCAGCAGCCAAGACGGACTAGGGAGCGGGAGTTACAATGAGCAGTTCTTC.

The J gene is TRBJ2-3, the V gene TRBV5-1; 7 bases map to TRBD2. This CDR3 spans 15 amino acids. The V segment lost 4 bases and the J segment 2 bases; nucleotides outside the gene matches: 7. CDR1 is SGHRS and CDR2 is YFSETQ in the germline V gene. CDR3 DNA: TGCGCCAGCAGCCTGGGGACTACCTCCACAGATACGCAGTATTTT. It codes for CASSLGTTSTDTQYF.

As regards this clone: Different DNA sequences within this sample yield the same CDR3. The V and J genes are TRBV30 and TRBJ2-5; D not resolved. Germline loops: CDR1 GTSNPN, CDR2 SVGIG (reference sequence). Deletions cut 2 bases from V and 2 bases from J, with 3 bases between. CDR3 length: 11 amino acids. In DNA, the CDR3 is TGTGCCTGGAGTATTCAAGAGACCCAGTACTTC. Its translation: CAWSIQETQYF.

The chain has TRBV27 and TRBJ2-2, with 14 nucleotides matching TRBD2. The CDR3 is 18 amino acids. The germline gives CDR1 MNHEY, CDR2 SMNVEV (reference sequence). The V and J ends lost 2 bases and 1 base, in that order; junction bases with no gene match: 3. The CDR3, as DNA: TGTGCCAGCAGTTTAGGACTAGCGGGGGGTATGAACACCGGGGAGCTGTTTTTT. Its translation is CASSLGLAGGMNTGELFF.

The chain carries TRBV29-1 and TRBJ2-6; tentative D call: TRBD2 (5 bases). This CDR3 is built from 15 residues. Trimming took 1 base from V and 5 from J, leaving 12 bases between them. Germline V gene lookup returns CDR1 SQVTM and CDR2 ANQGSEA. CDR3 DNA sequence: TGCAGCGTTGAAGGGGGAGCAGTTTGGGCCAACGTCCTGACTTTC. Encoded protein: CSVEGGAVWANVLTF.

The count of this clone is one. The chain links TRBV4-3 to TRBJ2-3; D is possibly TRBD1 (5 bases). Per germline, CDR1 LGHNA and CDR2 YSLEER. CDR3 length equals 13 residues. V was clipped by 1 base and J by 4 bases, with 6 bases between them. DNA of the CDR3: TGCGCCAGCAGCCAAGGGGGCTCAGATACGCAGTATTTT. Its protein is CASSQGGSDTQYF.

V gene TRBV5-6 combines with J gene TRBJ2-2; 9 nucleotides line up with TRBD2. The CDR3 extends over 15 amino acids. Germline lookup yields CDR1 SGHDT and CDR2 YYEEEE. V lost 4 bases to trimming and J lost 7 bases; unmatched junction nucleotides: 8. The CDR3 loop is CASSAGTSPFGELFF. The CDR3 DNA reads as TGTGCCAGCAGCGCTGGGACTAGCCCATTCGGGGAGCTGTTTTTT.